A selection of T cell receptor beta chains follows, all from one sample in a study of cytomegalovirus exposure and HLA in healthy donors. Data came from immunoSEQ multiplex PCR; TCRdb stores just in-frame clones and leaves some out. The repertoire consists of roughly 140,000 clones, with roughly 77% occurring once and the leading ten covering about 4%. Source material: PBMCs. The source of these receptors is a human donor in good health. The CDR3 runs from the conserved cysteine through the conserved F or W. Fields, in order: V gene, CDR3 protein.

V: TRBV14; CDR3: CASSQAFFRTSGRRYNEQFF
V: TRBV5-1; CDR3: CASSWGEIRDRDLSPLHF
V: TRBV7-8; CDR3: CASSLGNTGRYEQYF
V: TRBV18; CDR3: CASSPFPNRGLSTDTQYF
V: TRBV9; CDR3: CASSEGNGHRVYGYTF
V: TRBV6-5; CDR3: CASSYGALREQYF
V: TRBV19; CDR3: CASSSPRAYEKLFF
V: TRBV19; CDR3: CASSIGRQETQYF
V: TRBV7-9; CDR3: CASSLLPEETQYF
V: TRBV5-8; CDR3: CASSLEEIPTYEQYF
V: TRBV19; CDR3: CASSIGGTTLGEQFF
V: TRBV7-9; CDR3: CASSLEVHGNIQYF
V: TRBV6-5; CDR3: CASRTPLTDTQYF
V: TRBV7-9; CDR3: CASGPGLENEQYF
V: TRBV7-9; CDR3: CSSSSNPTVLNSPLHF
V: TRBV5-6; CDR3: CASSLTSGGANEQFF
V: TRBV21-1; CDR3: CASSKADRGSGNTIYF
V: TRBV30; CDR3: CAWSYESSYEQYF
V: TRBV2; CDR3: CASRGFRGLSEEHF
V: TRBV19; CDR3: CASSKTGGVYEQYF
V: TRBV10-3; CDR3: CAISPIGTGDGYTF
V: TRBV28; CDR3: CASSFQDDYGYTF
V: TRBV5-4; CDR3: CASSLRTGEAFF
V: TRBV9; CDR3: CASSVVSGQEETQYF
V: TRBV6-1; CDR3: CASQFARTANNEQFF
V: TRBV5-4; CDR3: CASSLVRQGAYEQYF
V: TRBV5-4; CDR3: CASSQQGTSSYEQYF
V: TRBV28; CDR3: CASSGGTSGSRETQYF
V: TRBV27; CDR3: CASRGGRAGTGELFF